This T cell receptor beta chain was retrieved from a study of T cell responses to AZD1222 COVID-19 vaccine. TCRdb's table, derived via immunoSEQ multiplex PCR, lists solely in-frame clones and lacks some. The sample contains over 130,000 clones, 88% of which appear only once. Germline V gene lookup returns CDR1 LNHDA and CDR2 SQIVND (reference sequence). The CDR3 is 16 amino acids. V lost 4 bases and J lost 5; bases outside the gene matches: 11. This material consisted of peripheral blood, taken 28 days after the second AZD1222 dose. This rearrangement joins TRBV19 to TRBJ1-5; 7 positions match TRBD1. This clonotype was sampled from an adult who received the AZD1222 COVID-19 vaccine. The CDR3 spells CASSTFSGDSYQPQHF. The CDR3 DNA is TGTGCCAGTAGTACCTTTTCGGGGGACAGTTATCAGCCCCAGCATTTT.